This T cell receptor (beta chain) appears in the sequencing data of a study of blood T cells in healthy people across ages. A second about 6 to 11 cycle PCR used barcoded and J-beta primers. TCRdb independently ran MiXCR on the 5' RACE reads; one entry per CDR3 protein. The repertoire holds hundreds of thousands of distinct CDR3 sequences, with 55% to 70% as singletons. The CDR3 sequence is 15 residues long. Germline V gives CDR1 MNHEY, CDR2 SMNVEV (reference sequence). This receptor was identified in a young man in good health. This chain links TRBV27 with TRBJ2-5; 8 nucleotides agree with TRBD1. Matching the DNA end better, TRBJ2-7 makes the J call doubtful. The sequencing input was blood. DNA of the CDR3: TGTGCCAGCAGTTCTCCGACAGGGGCGAATTACGAGCAGTACTTC. Translating it yields CASSSPTGANYEQYF.